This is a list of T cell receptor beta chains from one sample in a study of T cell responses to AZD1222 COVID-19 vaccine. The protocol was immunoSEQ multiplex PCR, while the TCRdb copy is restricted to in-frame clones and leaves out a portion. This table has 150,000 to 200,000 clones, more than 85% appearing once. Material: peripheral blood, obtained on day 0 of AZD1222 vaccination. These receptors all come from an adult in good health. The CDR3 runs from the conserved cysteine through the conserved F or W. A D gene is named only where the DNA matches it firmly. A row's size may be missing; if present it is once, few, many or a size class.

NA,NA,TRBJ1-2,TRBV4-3,TGCGCCAGCAGCCAAGACGGGGTTGGCTACACCTTC,CASSQDGVGYTF
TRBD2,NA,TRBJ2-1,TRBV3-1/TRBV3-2,TGTGCCAGCAGCCAAGATCGGCTAGCGGGGCCTCAGCAGTTCTTC,CASSQDRLAGPQQFF
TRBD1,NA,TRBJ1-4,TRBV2,TGTGCCAGCAGAGAACAGGGGGCCACTAATGAAAAACTGTTTTTT,CASREQGATNEKLFF
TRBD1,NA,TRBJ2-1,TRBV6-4,TGTGCCAGCAGTGAATCAGGACAGGGTTACAATGAGCAGTTCTTC,CASSESGQGYNEQFF
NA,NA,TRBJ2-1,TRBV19,TGTGCCAGTAGTACGCCCTCCGGGTCCAGGAATGAGCAGTTCTTC,CASSTPSGSRNEQFF
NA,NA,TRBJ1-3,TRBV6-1,TGTGCCAGCAGTGAAATCTGGGGCACCATATATTTT,CASSEIWGTIYF
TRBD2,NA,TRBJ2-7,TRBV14,TGTGCCAGCAGCCAAGTCAGGGGACTAGCGGGGTCCTACGAGCAGTACTTC,CASSQVRGLAGSYEQYF
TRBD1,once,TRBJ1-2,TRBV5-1,TGCGCCAGCAGTCCCCCGACAGGGGCGGGGGTTGGCTACACCTTC,CASSPPTGAGVGYTF
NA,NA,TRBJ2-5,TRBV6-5,TGTGCCAGCAGCGATGACGTGGGAGGTGAGACCCAGTACTTC,CASSDDVGGETQYF
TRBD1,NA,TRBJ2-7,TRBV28,TGTGCCAGCATTGGACAGGGCGTTACCTACGAGCAGTACTTC,CASIGQGVTYEQYF
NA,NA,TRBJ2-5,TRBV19,TGTGCCAGTAGTATATGGGGCACTGCTGTTTCCAGGACCCAGTACTTC,CASSIWGTAVSRTQYF
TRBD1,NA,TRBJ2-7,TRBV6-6,TGTGCCAGCAGTTACGAGGGACAGGGAATGAACGAGCAGTACTTC,CASSYEGQGMNEQYF
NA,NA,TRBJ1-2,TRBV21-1,TGTGCCAGCAGCAAACGGTCATCTCGCTATGGCTACACCTTC,CASSKRSSRYGYTF
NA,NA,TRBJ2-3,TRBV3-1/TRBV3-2,TGTGCCAGCAGCCAAGATCGAGACACAGATACGCAGTATTTT,CASSQDRDTDTQYF
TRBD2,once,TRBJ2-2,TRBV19,TGTGCCGGCAGGGAGGGCGCCGGGGAGCTGTTTTTT,CAGREGAGELFF
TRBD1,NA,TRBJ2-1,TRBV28,TGTGCCAGCAGTCCCGGGACAGAATCCTACAATGAGCAGTTCTTC,CASSPGTESYNEQFF
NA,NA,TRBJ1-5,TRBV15,TGTGCCACCAGCAGAGAAAGTAGGTCCACCATTCCCTACCTTTATAGCAATCAGCCCCAGCATTTT,CATSRESRSTIPYLYSNQPQHF
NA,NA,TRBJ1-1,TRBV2,TGTGCCAGCAGACTACAGGGCCGGGGAACTGAAGCTTTCTTT,CASRLQGRGTEAFF
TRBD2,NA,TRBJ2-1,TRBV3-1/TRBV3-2,TGTGCCAGCAGCCAAGAGGGGACTAGCGGCTCCTACAATGAGCAGTTCTTC,CASSQEGTSGSYNEQFF
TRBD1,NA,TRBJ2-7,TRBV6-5,TGTGCCAGCAGCGGGACAGGAGCTCCCTACGAGCAGTACTTC,CASSGTGAPYEQYF
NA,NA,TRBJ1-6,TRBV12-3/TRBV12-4,TGTGCCAGCAGGCGCCGAAATTCACCCCTCCACTTT,CASRRRNSPLHF
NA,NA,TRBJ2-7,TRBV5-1,TGCGCCAGCAGCTTGGTGGGGTTAGGCGAGCAGTACTTC,CASSLVGLGEQYF
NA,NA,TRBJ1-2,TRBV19,TGTGCCAGTAGTATCCCACAGCCGAACTATGGCTACACCTTC,CASSIPQPNYGYTF
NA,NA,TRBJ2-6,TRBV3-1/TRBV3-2,TGTGCCAGCAGCCAAGCACAGGGTTCTGGGGCCAACGTCCTGACTTTC,CASSQAQGSGANVLTF
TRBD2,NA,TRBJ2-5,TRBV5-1,TGCGCCAGCAGCTTGGGGCAGGGAGGGGTAGAGACCCAGTACTTC,CASSLGQGGVETQYF
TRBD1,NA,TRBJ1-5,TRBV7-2,TGTGCCAGCATCCCGACAGGGGAAGATCAGCCCCAGCATTTT,CASIPTGEDQPQHF
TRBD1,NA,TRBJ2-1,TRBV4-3,TGCGCCAGCAGCCAAGACACAGGGGACTCCTACAATGAGCAGTTCTTC,CASSQDTGDSYNEQFF